This TCR beta chain was recorded in a study of T cells after yellow fever vaccination. Notes on the study in general: Subsequent to the booster, the majority of primary-vaccination clones reappeared (around 96% CD4, roughly 90% CD8). Weaker, the secondary response peaked sooner, at day 5 versus 15.

MiXCR, applied by TCRdb to the 5' RACE reads, yields one record per CDR3 protein. This sample carries 250,000 to 400,000 distinct CDR3 sequences, approximately 4% of them seen once, and the ten largest clones take 20% to 25%. CDR1 MNHNS and CDR2 SASEGT come from the germline V gene. There are 14 residues in the CDR3. Trimming took off 5 bases at V and 7 bases at J, with 15 bases between the two ends. This clonotype was seen at least ten times. Its antigen is unidentified. The sequence derives from a man between 18 and 35 years old who received the YFV17D yellow fever vaccine. The sequenced sample was PBMCs, obtained 5 days after the yellow fever booster vaccination. V is TRBV6-1 and J is TRBJ1-5; D is uncertain. Written as DNA, the CDR3 is TGTGCCAGCAGTACTTTAGGGTATGGACAGCCCCAGCATTTT. Amino acids: CASSTLGYGQPQHF.